This TCR beta chain was captured in a study of cytomegalovirus exposure and HLA in healthy donors. In germline, CDR1 is LNHDA, CDR2 SQIVND (reference sequence). This CDR3 spans 15 amino acids. V was shortened by 3 bases and J by 1 base, with 13 bases between the two germline ends. In its sample, this clone was seen once. PCR employed 60 Vbeta and 13 Jbeta primers. Generated by immunoSEQ multiplex PCR, the TCRdb table keeps only in-frame clones and is missing some. The data contain over 45,000 clones, about 80% of them singletons. The genes are TRBV19 and TRBJ2-7; weak D call: TRBD1 (5 bases). The sequenced sample was PBMCs. This TCR was recovered from a man aged 25 to 40 in good health and CMV-seronegative. Here the CDR3 reads CASSIGPGASYEQYF. The DNA for the CDR3 is TGTGCCAGTAGTATTGGGCCTGGGGCTTCCTACGAGCAGTACTTC.